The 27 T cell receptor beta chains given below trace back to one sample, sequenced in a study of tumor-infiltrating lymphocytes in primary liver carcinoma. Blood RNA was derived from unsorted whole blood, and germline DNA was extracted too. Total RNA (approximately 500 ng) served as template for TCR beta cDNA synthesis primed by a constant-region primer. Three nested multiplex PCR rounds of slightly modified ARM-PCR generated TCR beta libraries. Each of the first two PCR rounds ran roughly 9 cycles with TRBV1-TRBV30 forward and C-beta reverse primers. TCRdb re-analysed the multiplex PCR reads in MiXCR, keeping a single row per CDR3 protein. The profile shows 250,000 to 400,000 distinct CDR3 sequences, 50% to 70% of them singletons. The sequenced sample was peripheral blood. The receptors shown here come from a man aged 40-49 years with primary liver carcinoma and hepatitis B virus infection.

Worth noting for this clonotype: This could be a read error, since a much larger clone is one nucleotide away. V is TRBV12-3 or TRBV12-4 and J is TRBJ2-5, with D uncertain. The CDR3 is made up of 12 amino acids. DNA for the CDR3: TGTGACAGCAGTTTGTTGGGAGAGACCCAGTACTTC. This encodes CDSSLLGETQYF.

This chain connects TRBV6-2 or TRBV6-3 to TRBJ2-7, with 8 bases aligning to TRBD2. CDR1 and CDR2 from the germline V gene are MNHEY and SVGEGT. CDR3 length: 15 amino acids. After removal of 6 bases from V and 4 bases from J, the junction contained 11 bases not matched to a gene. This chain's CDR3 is CASSCNGRASYEQYF. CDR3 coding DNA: TGTGCCAGCAGCTGCAACGGGAGGGCCTCATACGAGCAGTACTTC.

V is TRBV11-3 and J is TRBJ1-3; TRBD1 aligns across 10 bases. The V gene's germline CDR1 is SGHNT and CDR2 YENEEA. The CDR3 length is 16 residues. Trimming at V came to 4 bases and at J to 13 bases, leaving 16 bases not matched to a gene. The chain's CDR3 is CASSSTTGTGESTIYF. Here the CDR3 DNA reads TGTGCCAGCAGCTCGACAACCGGGACAGGGGAAAGCACTATATATTTT.

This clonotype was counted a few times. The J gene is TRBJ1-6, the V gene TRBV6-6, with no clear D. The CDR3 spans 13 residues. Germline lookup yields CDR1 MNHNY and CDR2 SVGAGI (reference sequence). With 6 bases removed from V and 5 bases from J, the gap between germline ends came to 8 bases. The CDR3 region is CASSPENNSPLHF. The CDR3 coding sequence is TGTGCCAGCAGCCCCGAAAATAATTCACCCCTCCACTTT.

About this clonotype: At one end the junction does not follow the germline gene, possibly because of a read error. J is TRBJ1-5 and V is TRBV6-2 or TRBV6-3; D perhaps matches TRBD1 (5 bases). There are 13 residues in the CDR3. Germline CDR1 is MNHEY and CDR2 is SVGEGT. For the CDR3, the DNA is TGTGCCAGCACCAGGGATAGCAATCAGTCCCAGCATTTT. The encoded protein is CASTRDSNQSQHF.

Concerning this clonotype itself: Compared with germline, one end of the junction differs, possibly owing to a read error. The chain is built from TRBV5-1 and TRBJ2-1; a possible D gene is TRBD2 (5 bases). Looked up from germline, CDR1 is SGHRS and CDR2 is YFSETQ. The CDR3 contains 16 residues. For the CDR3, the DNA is TGCGCCAGGAGCTCTGGACTCTTGGGCTCCTACAATGAGCAGTTCTTC. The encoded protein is CARSSGLLGSYNEQFF.

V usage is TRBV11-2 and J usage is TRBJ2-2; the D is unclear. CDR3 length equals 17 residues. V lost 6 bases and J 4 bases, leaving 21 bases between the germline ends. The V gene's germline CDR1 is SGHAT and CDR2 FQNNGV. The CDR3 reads CASRRVRSSRSTGELFF. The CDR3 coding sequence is TGTGCCAGCAGGAGAGTACGGTCAAGCAGGAGCACCGGGGAGCTGTTTTTT.

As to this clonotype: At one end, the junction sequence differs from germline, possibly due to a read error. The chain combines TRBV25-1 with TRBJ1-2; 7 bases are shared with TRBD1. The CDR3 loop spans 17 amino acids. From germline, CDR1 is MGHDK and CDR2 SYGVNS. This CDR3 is CASSESGGDSRNYDYTF. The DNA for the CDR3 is TGTGCCAGCAGTGAAAGCGGGGGGGACAGTCGGAACTATGACTACACCTTC.

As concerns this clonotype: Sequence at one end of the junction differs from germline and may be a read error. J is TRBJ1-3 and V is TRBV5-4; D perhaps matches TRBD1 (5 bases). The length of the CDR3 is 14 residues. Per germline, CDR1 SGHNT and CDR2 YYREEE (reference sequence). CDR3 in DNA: TGTGCCACCAGCTTTCGGGGCGCCGGAAACACCATATATTTT. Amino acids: CATSFRGAGNTIYF.

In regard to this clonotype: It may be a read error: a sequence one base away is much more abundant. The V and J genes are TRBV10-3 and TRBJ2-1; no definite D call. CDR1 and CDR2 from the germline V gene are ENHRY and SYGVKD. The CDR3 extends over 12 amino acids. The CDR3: CAIADGYSEQFF. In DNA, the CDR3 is TGTGCCATAGCAGACGGTTACAGTGAGCAGTTCTTC.

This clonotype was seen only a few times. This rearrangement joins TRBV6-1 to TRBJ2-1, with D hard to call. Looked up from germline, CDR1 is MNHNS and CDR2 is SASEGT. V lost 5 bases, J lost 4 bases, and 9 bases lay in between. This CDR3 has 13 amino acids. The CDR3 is CASSLERYNEQFF. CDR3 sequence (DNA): TGTGCCAGCAGTCTGGAGCGATACAATGAGCAGTTCTTC.

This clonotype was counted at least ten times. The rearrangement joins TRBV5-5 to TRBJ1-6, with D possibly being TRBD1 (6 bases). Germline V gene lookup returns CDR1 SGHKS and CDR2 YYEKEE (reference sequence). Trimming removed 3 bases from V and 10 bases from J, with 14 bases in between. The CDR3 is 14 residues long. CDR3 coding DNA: TGTGCCAGCAGCTCACAGGGTGCAAACTCACCCCTCCACTTT. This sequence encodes CASSSQGANSPLHF.

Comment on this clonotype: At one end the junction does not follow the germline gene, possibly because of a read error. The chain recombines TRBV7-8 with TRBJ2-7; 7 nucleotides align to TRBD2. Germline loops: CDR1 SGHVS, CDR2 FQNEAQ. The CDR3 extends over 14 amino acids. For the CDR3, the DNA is TGTGCCAGGAGCTGGCGGGGGAGCTCCTACGAGCAGTACTTC. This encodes CARSWRGSSYEQYF. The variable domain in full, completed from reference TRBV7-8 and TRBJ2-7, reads GAGVSQSPRYKVAKRGQDVALRCDPISGHVSLFWYQQALGQGPEFLTYFQNEAQLDKSGLPSDRFFAERPEGSVSTLKIQRTQQEDSAVYLCARSWRGSSYEQYFGPGTRLTVT.

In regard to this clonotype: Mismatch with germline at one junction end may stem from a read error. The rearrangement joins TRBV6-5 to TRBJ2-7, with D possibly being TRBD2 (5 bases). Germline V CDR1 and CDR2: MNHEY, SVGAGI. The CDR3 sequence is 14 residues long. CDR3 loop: CVSSYKRSSYEQYF. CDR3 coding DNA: TGTGTCAGCAGTTACAAGCGGTCCTCCTATGAGCAGTACTTC.

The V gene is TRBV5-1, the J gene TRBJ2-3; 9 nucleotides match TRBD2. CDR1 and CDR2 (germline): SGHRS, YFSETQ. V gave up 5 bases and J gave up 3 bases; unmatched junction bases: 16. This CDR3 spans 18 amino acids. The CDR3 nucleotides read TGCGCCAGCAGGGGAGTAGCGGGGGCTCCGGCGTTGACAGATACGCAGTATTTT. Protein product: CASRGVAGAPALTDTQYF.

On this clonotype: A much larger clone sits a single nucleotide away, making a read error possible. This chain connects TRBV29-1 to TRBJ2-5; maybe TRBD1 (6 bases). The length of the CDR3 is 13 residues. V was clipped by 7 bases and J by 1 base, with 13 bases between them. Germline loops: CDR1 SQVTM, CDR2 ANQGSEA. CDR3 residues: CSASGTRQETQYF. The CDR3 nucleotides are TGCAGCGCCTCGGGGACACGCCAAGAGACCCAGTACTTC.

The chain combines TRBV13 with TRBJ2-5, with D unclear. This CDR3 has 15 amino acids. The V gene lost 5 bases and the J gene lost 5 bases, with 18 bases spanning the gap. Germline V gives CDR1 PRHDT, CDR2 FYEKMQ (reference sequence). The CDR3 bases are TGTGCCAGCAGCCGCCGGGTCCCCGGAATGGAGACCCAGTACTTC. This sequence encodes CASSRRVPGMETQYF.

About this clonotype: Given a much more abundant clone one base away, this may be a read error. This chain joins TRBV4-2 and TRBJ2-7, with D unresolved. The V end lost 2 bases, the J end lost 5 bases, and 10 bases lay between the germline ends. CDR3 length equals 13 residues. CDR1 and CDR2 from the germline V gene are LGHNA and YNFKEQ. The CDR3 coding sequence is TGTGCCAGCAGCCAACCTCCCGCCAACGAGCAGTACTTC. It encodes CASSQPPANEQYF.

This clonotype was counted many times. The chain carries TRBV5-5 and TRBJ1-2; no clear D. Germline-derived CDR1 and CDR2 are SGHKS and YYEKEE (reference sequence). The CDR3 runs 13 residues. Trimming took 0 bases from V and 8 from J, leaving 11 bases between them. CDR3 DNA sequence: TGTGCCAGCAGCTTGGAACGGGAGAGCGGCTACACCTTC. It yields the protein CASSLERESGYTF.

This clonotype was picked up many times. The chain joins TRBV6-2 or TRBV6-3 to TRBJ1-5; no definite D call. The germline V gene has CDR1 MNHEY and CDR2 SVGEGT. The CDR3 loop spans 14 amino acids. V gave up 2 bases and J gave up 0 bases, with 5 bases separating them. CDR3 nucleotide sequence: TGTGCCAGCAGTTACGGAAATAGCAATCAGCCCCAGCATTTT. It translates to CASSYGNSNQPQHF.

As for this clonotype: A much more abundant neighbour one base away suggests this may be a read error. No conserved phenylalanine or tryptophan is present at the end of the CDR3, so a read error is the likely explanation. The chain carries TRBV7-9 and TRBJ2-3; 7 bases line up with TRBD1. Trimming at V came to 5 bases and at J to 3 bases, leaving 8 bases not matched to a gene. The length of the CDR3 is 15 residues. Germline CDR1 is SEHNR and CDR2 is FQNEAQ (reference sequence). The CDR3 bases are TGTGCCAGCAGCACCCCCGGGACAGCAACAGATACGCAGTATTTA. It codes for CASSTPGTATDTQYL.

In nucleotides, the CDR3 is TGTGCCAACACTTTTCAATCGAGCGGGAGCCTGCAGTTCTTC. It specifies CANTFQSSGSLQFF. The chain combines TRBV12-3 or TRBV12-4 with TRBJ2-1; 8 bases map to TRBD2. The CDR3 has 14 residues. V trimming: 10 bases; J trimming: 12 bases; junction bases outside the gene matches: 17.

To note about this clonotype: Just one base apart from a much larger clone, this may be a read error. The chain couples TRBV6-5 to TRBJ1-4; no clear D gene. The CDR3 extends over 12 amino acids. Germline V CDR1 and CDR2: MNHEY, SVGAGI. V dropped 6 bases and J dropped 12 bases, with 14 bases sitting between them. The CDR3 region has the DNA TGTGCCAGCAGACGAGGACCCTCGGAACTGTTTTTT. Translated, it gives CASRRGPSELFF.

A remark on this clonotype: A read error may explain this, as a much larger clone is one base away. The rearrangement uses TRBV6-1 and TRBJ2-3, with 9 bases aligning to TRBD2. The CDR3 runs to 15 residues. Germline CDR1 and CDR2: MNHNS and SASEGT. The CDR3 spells CDSSEMREGTDTQYF. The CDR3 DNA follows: TGTGACAGCAGTGAAATGCGGGAGGGAACAGATACGCAGTATTTT.

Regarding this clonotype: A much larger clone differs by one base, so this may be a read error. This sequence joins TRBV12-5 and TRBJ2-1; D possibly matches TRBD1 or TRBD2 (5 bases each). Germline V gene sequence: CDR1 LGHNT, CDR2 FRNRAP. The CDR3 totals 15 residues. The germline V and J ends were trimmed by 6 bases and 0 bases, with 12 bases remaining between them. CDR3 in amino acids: CASGPAGASYNEQFF. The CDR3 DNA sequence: TGTGCTAGTGGACCAGCCGGGGCCTCCTACAATGAGCAGTTCTTC.

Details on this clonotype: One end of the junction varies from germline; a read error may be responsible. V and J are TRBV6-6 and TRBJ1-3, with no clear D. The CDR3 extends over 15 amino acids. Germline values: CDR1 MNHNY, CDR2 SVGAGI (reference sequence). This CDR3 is CATSSDGLSGNTIYF. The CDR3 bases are TGTGCCACCAGTTCGGACGGACTCTCTGGAAACACCATATATTTT.

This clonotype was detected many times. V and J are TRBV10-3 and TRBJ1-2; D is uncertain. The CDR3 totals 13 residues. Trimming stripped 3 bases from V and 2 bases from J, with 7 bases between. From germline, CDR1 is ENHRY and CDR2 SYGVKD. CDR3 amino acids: CAISEAGNYGYTF. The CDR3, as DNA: TGTGCCATCAGTGAAGCGGGAAACTATGGCTACACCTTC.